This T cell receptor (beta chain) was obtained from a study of T cell responses to AZD1222 COVID-19 vaccine. CDR3 length: 13 residues. Trimming pared 4 bases from V and 4 bases from J, leaving 7 bases between. Germline loops: CDR1 MGHRA, CDR2 YSYEKL. TCRdb's copy holds only in-frame clones and misses some; the assay was immunoSEQ multiplex PCR. The table records under 100,000 clones, roughly 90% of them present only once. The clonotype comes from an adult in good health. Sample: peripheral blood, taken on day 0 of AZD1222 vaccination. V usage is TRBV4-1 and J usage is TRBJ2-2; possibly TRBD1 for D (5 bases). Here the CDR3 reads CASSRDSTGELFF. CDR3 sequence (DNA): TGCGCCAGCAGCCGAGACAGCACCGGGGAGCTGTTTTTT.